One sample yielded the 17 T cell receptor beta chains listed below, sequenced in a study of tumour-infiltrating T cells in Burkitt lymphoma (dated by TCRdb to the early 2020s). Library method: the immunoSEQ multiplex PCR assay. TCRdb took over this immuneACCESS table, retaining in-frame rearrangements with V and J assigned. Such tables are incomplete; in checked studies, under half of the missing clones stem from an unresolved V gene, and the remainder is unexplained. This sample has nearly 5,500 clones in its table, and roughly 10% of those were observed once. In total, the top ten clones hold 2.2% of the sample. The sample taken for sequencing was tumor tissue. Receptors originate from a human donor with diffuse large B-cell lymphoma.

This chain connects TRBV6-5 to TRBJ2-7; weak D call: TRBD2 (5 bases). Germline CDR1 reads MNHEY; CDR2 reads SVGAGI. The CDR3 extends over 15 amino acids. V shed 6 bases and J shed 2 bases, with 17 bases lying between them. The CDR3 region is CASRLGFEGTYEQYF. The CDR3 DNA sequence: TGTGCCAGCAGGTTAGGGTTCGAGGGAACCTACGAGCAGTACTTC.

This clone showed up just a few times. This rearrangement joins TRBV18 to TRBJ2-7, with D maybe TRBD1 (5 bases). The CDR3 spans 13 residues. In germline, CDR1 is KGHSH, CDR2 LQKENI. Trimming shortened V by 0 bases and J by 6 bases, and 9 bases separated the two germline ends. Here the CDR3 reads CASSPPGDTEQYF. As DNA, the CDR3 is TGTGCCAGCTCACCACCAGGGGATACCGAGCAGTACTTC.

This clone was detected only a few times. The chain is built from TRBV7-2 and TRBJ2-7, with 11 bases matching TRBD1. Germline assignment: CDR1 SGHTA and CDR2 FQGNSA. This CDR3 is 15 amino acids long. V was clipped by 5 bases and J by 6 bases; unmatched bases: 9. For the CDR3, the DNA is TGTGCCAGCAGCACGCCCCGGGGGACAGGGGGCGAGCAGTACTTC. Translation gives CASSTPRGTGGEQYF.

V gene TRBV13 combines with J gene TRBJ1-1; possible D gene TRBD1, 5 bases. Trimming cost V 2 bases and J 3 bases, with 10 bases left between them. This CDR3 region has 14 residues. The V gene's germline CDR1 is PRHDT and CDR2 FYEKMQ (reference sequence). CDR3: CASSLTDSDTEAFF. The DNA of the CDR3 is TGTGCCAGCAGCTTAACCGACAGTGACACTGAAGCTTTCTTT. Using reference TRBV13 and TRBJ1-1 for the parts outside the CDR3, the full variable domain is AAGVIQSPRHLIKEKRETATLKCYPIPRHDTVYWYQQGPGQDPQFLISFYEKMQSDKGSIPDRFSAQQFSDYHSELNMSSLELGDSALYFCASSLTDSDTEAFFGQGTRLTVV.

This clone has more than one count but fewer than ten. The V and J genes are TRBV6-5 and TRBJ1-1; TRBD1 is a possible D gene (5 bases). Deletions cut 6 bases from V and 1 base from J, with 15 bases between. Germline V gene data show CDR1 as MNHEY and CDR2 as SVGAGI. CDR3 length: 15 amino acids. The CDR3 protein is CASRHGPGRNTEAFF. CDR3 nucleotide sequence: TGTGCCAGCAGACACGGTCCAGGGCGGAACACTGAAGCTTTCTTT.

This clone came up a few times. The genes are TRBV6-6 and TRBJ1-1; D is ambiguous. Germline CDR1 MNHNY, CDR2 SVGAGI (reference sequence). V was clipped by 5 bases and J by 6 bases, with 13 bases between them. The length of the CDR3 is 13 residues. The CDR3 sequence is CASSPPASPEAFF. In DNA, the CDR3 is TGTGCCAGCAGTCCCCCGGCAAGTCCTGAAGCTTTCTTT.

In its sample, this clone ranks as medium-sized. The chain's CDR3 is CAWTALSGAEAFF. The CDR3 DNA reads as TGTGCCTGGACAGCCCTATCGGGGGCTGAAGCTTTCTTT. This chain uses TRBV30 with TRBJ1-1; maybe TRBD1 (5 bases). The CDR3 spans 13 residues. The V gene's germline CDR1 is GTSNPN and CDR2 SVGIG (reference sequence). Trimming cost V 4 bases and J 6 bases, with 15 bases left between them.

This clone was seen more than once but under ten times. V gene TRBV5-8 combines with J gene TRBJ1-4, with D possibly TRBD1 on 5 matching bases. Germline-derived CDR1 and CDR2 are SGHTS and YDEGEE. The CDR3 length is 13 residues. Trimming cost V 3 bases and J 10 bases, with 13 bases left between them. The DNA of the CDR3 is TGTGCCAGCAGCTCAAACAGGCTTGGAAAACTGTTTTTT. It translates to CASSSNRLGKLFF.

This clone was picked up a small number of times. This rearrangement joins TRBV5-1 to TRBJ2-1; maybe TRBD2 (6 bases). This CDR3 has 14 residues. The V gene lost 0 bases and the J gene lost 5 bases, with 9 bases spanning the gap. Germline-derived CDR1 and CDR2 are SGHRS and YFSETQ. The CDR3 nucleotides are TGCGCCAGCAGCTTGGTTCTAGCGAACAATGAGCAGTTCTTC. This encodes CASSLVLANNEQFF.

This chain connects TRBV10-2 to TRBJ1-1, with 9 bases matching TRBD1. CDR3 length equals 13 residues. In germline, CDR1 is WSHSY, CDR2 SAAADI. Germline trimming cut 6 bases from V and 3 bases from J; bases unmatched to any gene: 2. In DNA form, the CDR3 reads TGCGCCAGCAGGAGACAGGGGGACACTGAAGCTTTCTTT. Residues: CASRRQGDTEAFF.

V is TRBV5-6 and J is TRBJ2-5; no clear D. The CDR3 consists of 14 residues. Germline V lookup: CDR1 SGHDT, CDR2 YYEEEE. Trimming took 0 bases from V and 7 from J, leaving 13 bases between them. The CDR3, as DNA: TGTGCCAGCAGCTTGGGAATCGTAGTGGGGACCCAGTACTTC. It codes for CASSLGIVVGTQYF.

Only a few counts were recorded for this clone. The genes are TRBV10-1 and TRBJ2-5; TRBD1 is a possible D gene (5 bases). Trimming left V 5 bases short and J 2 bases short, with 15 bases between. The CDR3 loop spans 15 amino acids. Looked up from germline, CDR1 is WNHNN and CDR2 is SYGVQD (reference sequence). CDR3 region: CASSPGHMEQETQYF. For the CDR3, the DNA is TGCGCCAGCAGTCCTGGACATATGGAACAAGAGACCCAGTACTTC.

The V call is TRBV10-2, the J call TRBJ1-4; D is unclear. The CDR3 runs to 13 residues. V gave up 5 bases and J gave up 8 bases, with 12 bases separating them. Per germline, CDR1 WSHSY and CDR2 SAAADI. The DNA for the CDR3 is TGCGCCAGCAGTCGAGGAGGGAAGGAAAAACTGTTTTTT. Translating gives CASSRGGKEKLFF.

This clone was seen a handful of times. The rearrangement uses TRBV10-3 and TRBJ1-1; no firm D call. Trimming left V 2 bases short and J 0 bases short, with 4 bases between. The length of the CDR3 is 13 residues. Germline V gene data show CDR1 as ENHRY and CDR2 as SYGVKD. The CDR3 region is CAISEALNTEAFF. The DNA for the CDR3 is TGTGCCATCAGTGAGGCCCTGAACACTGAAGCTTTCTTT.

The chain recombines TRBV5-1 with TRBJ2-7; no reliable D call. The CDR3 runs 14 residues. V was cut by 1 base and J by 5 bases, with 13 bases left in between. CDR1 is SGHRS, CDR2 YFSETQ, per germline. CDR3 loop: CASSLRPALDEQYF. Here the CDR3 DNA reads TGCGCCAGCAGCTTGAGGCCAGCTCTCGACGAGCAGTACTTC.

The chain recombines TRBV5-1 with TRBJ1-2; tentative D call: TRBD1 (5 bases). Per the germline V gene, CDR1 is SGHRS and CDR2 is YFSETQ. V gave up 4 bases and J gave up 4 bases, with 17 bases separating them. This CDR3 region has 15 residues. CDR3 amino acids: CASSVAGDRIYGYTF. In DNA, the CDR3 is TGCGCCAGCAGCGTGGCGGGGGACCGGATCTATGGCTACACCTTC.

This sequence joins TRBV28 and TRBJ2-7; D is perhaps TRBD1 or TRBD2 (5 bases each). The CDR3 consists of 14 residues. Between the trimmed V and J ends, which lost 4 bases and 1 base, there was a span of 11 bases. The germline V gene has CDR1 MDHEN and CDR2 SYDVKM. CDR3 DNA: TGTGCCAGCAGTTCCGGGACGGAATCCTACGAGCAGTACTTC. Translating gives CASSSGTESYEQYF.